Below are 22 T cell receptor beta chains sequenced from a single sample in a study of blood T cell repertoires in COVID-19. Libraries were prepared by immunoSEQ multiplex PCR; TCRdb keeps only in-frame clonotypes and omits some of them. The sample includes around 500,000 clones, approximately 91% seen only once; the top ten take 7% to 10%. The specimen sequenced was PBMCs or T cells enriched from blood (not recorded which). The origin of the receptors is a woman aged 55-69 years who had recovered from COVID-19.

The CDR3 DNA is TGTGCCAGCAGGCCGACAGGGGATAACGGCTACACCTTC. Protein product: CASRPTGDNGYTF. This sequence joins TRBV3-1 (or the pseudogene TRBV3-2) and TRBJ1-2; the match to TRBD1 covers 8 bases. The germline V gene encodes CDR1 LGHDT and CDR2 YNNKEL (reference sequence). The CDR3 totals 13 residues. V lost 6 bases, J lost 8 bases, and 8 bases stayed unmatched.

The chain links TRBV9 to TRBJ2-3; the match to TRBD1 covers 10 bases. V was pared by 2 bases and J by 2 bases, with 5 bases of the junction left unmatched. Germline V lookup: CDR1 SGDLS, CDR2 YYNGEE. The CDR3 spans 16 residues. The CDR3 DNA reads TGTGCCAGCAGCGTGGCGACAGGGGGCACCACAGATACGCAGTATTTT. This codes for CASSVATGGTTDTQYF.

The chain has TRBV7-2 and TRBJ2-4; 8 nucleotides line up with TRBD1. V shed 2 bases, J shed 3 bases, and the junction held 12 bases outside the gene matches. Germline lookup yields CDR1 SGHTA and CDR2 FQGNSA. The CDR3 covers 18 residues. The CDR3 region has the DNA TGTGCCAGCAGCTTAAGGGGCAGGGGGCTTATAGACAAAAACATTCAGTACTTC. Translated, it gives CASSLRGRGLIDKNIQYF.

This CDR3 reads CASSSQLNTEAFF. CDR3 nucleotide sequence: TGTGCCAGCAGCTCACAGCTTAACACTGAAGCTTTCTTT. V and J are TRBV7-2 and TRBJ1-1; no clear D gene. CDR3 length: 13 residues. The germline CDR1 and CDR2 sequences are SGHTA and FQGNSA. With 4 bases removed from V and 2 bases from J, the gap between germline ends came to 8 bases.

The chain has TRBV7-9 and TRBJ2-3, with 10 bases that match TRBD2. The germline V gene has CDR1 SEHNR and CDR2 FQNEAQ (reference sequence). V was clipped by 5 bases and J by 4 bases; unmatched bases: 6. This CDR3 has 15 amino acids. This chain's CDR3 is CASSKQRGGPDTQYF. The CDR3 DNA is TGTGCCAGCAGCAAGCAGCGGGGGGGCCCAGATACGCAGTATTTT.

The chain is built from TRBV24-1 and TRBJ2-1; 9 nucleotides align to TRBD2. This CDR3 contains 14 residues. Germline trimming cut 9 bases from V and 2 bases from J; bases unmatched to any gene: 4. Germline-derived CDR1 and CDR2 are KGHDR and SFDVKD. CDR3 sequence reads: CATGTSGPYNEQFF. The CDR3 nucleotides are TGTGCCACCGGAACTAGCGGGCCCTACAATGAGCAGTTCTTC.

The rearrangement joins TRBV4-1 to TRBJ2-2; 14 bases fit TRBD2. Germline CDR1 MGHRA, CDR2 YSYEKL. V lost 6 bases, J lost 9 bases, and 12 bases stayed unmatched. The CDR3 covers 17 residues. CDR3 sequence reads: CASRLSTSGGDYRELFF. In DNA, the CDR3 is TGCGCCAGCAGATTATCGACTAGCGGGGGGGACTACCGGGAGCTGTTTTTT.

This chain uses TRBV10-3 with TRBJ1-3; D not resolved. Trimming removed 3 bases from V and 3 bases from J, with 12 bases in between. The CDR3 sequence is 15 residues long. CDR1 and CDR2 (germline): ENHRY, SYGVKD. CDR3 protein: CAISDTRSFGNTIYF. In DNA, the CDR3 is TGTGCCATCAGTGACACTCGATCATTTGGAAACACCATATATTTT.

This clone was counted once. This rearrangement joins TRBV3-1 (or the pseudogene TRBV3-2) to TRBJ1-4, with 7 positions matching TRBD1. Germline-derived CDR1 and CDR2 are LGHDT and YNNKEL (reference sequence). With 4 bases clipped from V and 7 bases from J, the junction kept 9 bases outside the gene matches. CDR3 length: 15 amino acids. For the CDR3, the DNA is TGTGCCAGCAGCCCCCTGGCAGGGGGAGGTGAAAAACTGTTTTTT. Its protein is CASSPLAGGGEKLFF.

This clone has a single count. The chain is built from TRBV2 and TRBJ2-4; tentative D call: TRBD1 (5 bases). Germline values: CDR1 SNHLY, CDR2 FYNNEI. Between the trimmed V and J ends, which lost 3 bases and 7 bases, there was a span of 16 bases. The CDR3 is 15 amino acids. The CDR3: CASSDVPLTVNIQYF. For the CDR3, the DNA is TGTGCCAGCAGTGATGTCCCCCTGACAGTCAACATTCAGTACTTC.

The chain couples TRBV19 to TRBJ1-5, with D perhaps TRBD1 (5 bases). Germline V gene data show CDR1 as LNHDA and CDR2 as SQIVND (reference sequence). CDR3 size: 16 residues. Between the trimmed V and J ends, which lost 5 bases and 2 bases, there was a span of 16 bases. The CDR3 DNA reads TGTGCCAGTAGTGGGTCTAGGGGCACGGGCAATCAGCCCCAGCATTTT. This sequence encodes CASSGSRGTGNQPQHF.

The rearrangement links TRBV3-1 (or the pseudogene TRBV3-2) to TRBJ1-3; 7 bases are shared with TRBD1. After removal of 1 base from V and 0 bases from J, the junction contained 9 bases not matched to a gene. In germline, CDR1 is LGHDT, CDR2 YNNKEL (reference sequence). The length of the CDR3 is 18 residues. The CDR3 sequence is CASSQAPQGPSSGNTIYF. CDR3 in DNA: TGTGCCAGCAGCCAAGCCCCACAGGGGCCCAGCTCTGGAAACACCATATATTTT.

The chain carries TRBV23-1 and TRBJ1-5, with 7 bases fitting TRBD1. TRBV23-1 is labeled an ORF, and its function is uncertain. CDR3 length: 14 residues. J gave up 1 base and V 10 bases, and 7 bases lay outside the gene matches. The CDR3 loop is CAIYRGPSNQPQHF. CDR3 bases: TGCGCCATCTACAGGGGCCCCAGCAATCAGCCCCAGCATTTT.

As to this clone: The same CDR3 arises from other DNA sequences in this sample as well. The chain has TRBV5-4 and TRBJ2-2; D is possibly TRBD1 (6 bases). The CDR3 sequence is 15 residues long. CDR1 is SGHNT, CDR2 YYREEE, per germline (reference sequence). V lost 0 bases and J 0 bases, leaving 6 bases between the germline ends. The CDR3 protein is CASSLGTANTGELFF. The CDR3, as DNA: TGTGCCAGCAGCTTGGGGACAGCGAACACCGGGGAGCTGTTTTTT.

This clone was observed a handful of times. One junction end does not reproduce the germline sequence, and a read error may be involved. This chain connects TRBV5-6 to TRBJ1-1; TRBD1 aligns across 7 bases. Germline V gives CDR1 SGHDT, CDR2 YYEEEE. The CDR3 length is 12 residues. This CDR3 reads CASSLIDRAPLF. In nucleotides, the CDR3 is TGTGCCAGCAGCTTGATCGACAGGGCCCCCCTCTTT. Full variable domain (outside the CDR3, taken from reference TRBV5-6 and TRBJ1-1): DAGVTQSPTHLIKTRGQQVTLRCSPKSGHDTVSWYQQALGQGPQFIFQYYEEEERQRGNFPDRFSGHQFPNYSSELNVNALLLGDSALYLCASSLIDRAPLFGQGTRLTVV.

A word on this clone: Other DNA sequences in the sample encode the same CDR3. This chain joins TRBV5-1 and TRBJ1-1, with D unresolved. CDR3 length: 14 amino acids. Trimming removed 1 base from V and 4 bases from J, with 11 bases in between. CDR1 is SGHRS and CDR2 is YFSETQ in the germline V gene. The CDR3 reads CASSLSGGGTEAFF. DNA of the CDR3: TGCGCCAGCAGCTTGAGCGGTGGTGGCACTGAAGCTTTCTTT.

The V call is TRBV11-2, the J call TRBJ2-7; tentatively, D is TRBD2 (5 bases). The CDR3 consists of 15 residues. The germline gives CDR1 SGHAT, CDR2 FQNNGV. V lost 0 bases, J lost 2 bases, and 11 bases lay in between. This CDR3 is CASSLDRLAPYEQYF. The CDR3 nucleotides read TGTGCCAGCAGCTTAGATCGCCTAGCCCCCTACGAGCAGTACTTC.

The chain couples TRBV29-1 to TRBJ2-5; the D gene is possibly TRBD1 (6 bases). Germline V gene data show CDR1 as SQVTM and CDR2 as ANQGSEA. V dropped 8 bases and J dropped 4 bases, with 20 bases sitting between them. The CDR3 runs 14 residues. The CDR3 DNA sequence: TGCAGCCCCGACAGGATGGACCATGGAGAGACCCAGTACTTC. The encoded protein is CSPDRMDHGETQYF.

The genes are TRBV9 and TRBJ1-4, with a possible D match to TRBD1 (5 bases). Germline CDR1 and CDR2: SGDLS and YYNGEE. CDR3 length equals 16 residues. V was shortened by 4 bases and J by 4 bases, with 17 bases between the two germline ends. This CDR3 is CASSSVTGLLNEKLFF. CDR3 nucleotides: TGTGCCAGCAGCTCTGTTACAGGTCTGCTTAATGAAAAACTGTTTTTT.

About this clone itself: At the DNA level, this CDR3 is encoded by other sequences in the same sample as well. The chain carries TRBV28 and TRBJ1-5; D gene ambiguous. Germline CDR1 and CDR2: MDHEN and SYDVKM. This CDR3 has 13 amino acids. Trimming took off 1 base at V and 2 bases at J, with 3 bases between the two ends. The CDR3 protein is CASSLSGNQPQHF. The CDR3 region has the DNA TGTGCCAGCAGTTTATCCGGCAATCAGCCCCAGCATTTT.

The J gene is TRBJ1-1, the V gene TRBV11-3; perhaps TRBD1 as D (6 bases). The CDR3 loop spans 13 amino acids. Germline V gene sequence: CDR1 SGHNT, CDR2 YENEEA. The germline V and J ends were trimmed by 8 bases and 11 bases, with 21 bases remaining between them. The DNA for the CDR3 is TGTGCCAGCTCCTCGGGGGGGCTCTCTTTGGCTTTCTTT. Encoded protein: CASSSGGLSLAFF.

The rearrangement links TRBV15 to TRBJ1-4, with 7 bases matching TRBD1. J gave up 0 bases and V 6 bases, and 7 bases lay outside the gene matches. Germline-derived CDR1 and CDR2 are LNHNV and YYDKDF (reference sequence). The CDR3 consists of 16 residues. CDR3 sequence (DNA): TGTGCCACCAGACCGGGACAGAGTGCAACTAATGAAAAACTGTTTTTT. Amino acids: CATRPGQSATNEKLFF.